The clone carrying this T cell receptor beta chain has a count of ten or more. Its antigen remains unknown. Time point: patch test 3, about 24 weeks after DPC sensitization. Treatment: therapeutic diphenylcyclopropenone sensitization with weekly scalp DPC. Per the study methods: TCRs per sample had a median of roughly 96,000 and ranged from about 20,000 to 700,000. A single record per CDR3 protein comes from TCRdb applying MiXCR to the RACE reads. The authors' filters were not applied to this entry. The table includes some 84,000 distinct CDR3 sequences, approximately 10% detected once. This record belongs to a study of human T cells and chemical hapten exposure. Study-wide findings and caveats: DPC sensitization left the count of TCRs above 1 in 1000 unchanged.

CDR1 and CDR2 (germline): KGHSH, LQKENI. V was pared by 6 bases and J by 3 bases, with 8 bases between. The CDR3 sequence is 13 residues long. This TCR was recovered from a woman aged 45-65 years with alopecia areata. Some clones in this sample may be carry-over from other donors' samples. Sequencing used whole blood, obtained in connection with sensitization to the hapten diphenylcyclopropenone (DPC). This chain joins TRBV18 and TRBJ2-2, with D uncertain. CDR3 sequence: CASSLGYTGELFF. The CDR3, as DNA: TGTGCCAGCTCGTTGGGATACACCGGGGAGCTGTTTTTT.